A single sample is the source of the 15 T cell receptor beta chains below, sequenced in a study of CD8+CD57+ T cells in acquired aplastic anemia. TCR beta VDJ and CDR3 profiling used genomic DNA as template. One entry per CDR3 protein, called by TCRdb with MiXCR from the reads. The repertoire includes around 170,000 distinct CDR3 sequences, 63% of them detected once, and 35% to 50% sits in the top ten. Sequencing was done on a sample of sorted CD4+, CD8+, or CD8+CD57+ T cells (not recorded which) from PBMCs. Receptors were obtained from a human donor in good health.

Concerning this clonotype itself: One end of the junction fails to match germline, which may point to a read error. The rearrangement joins TRBV30 to TRBJ2-7, with a possible D match to TRBD1 (8 bases). Germline lookup yields CDR1 GTSNPN and CDR2 SVGIG (reference sequence). This CDR3 spans 13 amino acids. The CDR3 spells CAGRDRSSYEQYF. CDR3 sequence (DNA): TGTGCCGGGAGGGACAGGAGCTCCTACGAGCAGTACTTC.

This clonotype was seen more than once but under ten times. V and J are TRBV15 and TRBJ1-5; 10 positions agree with TRBD1. V lost 6 bases to trimming and J lost 3 bases; unmatched junction nucleotides: 5. Germline CDR1 reads LNHNV; CDR2 reads YYDKDF (reference sequence). This CDR3 region has 15 residues. CDR3 coding DNA: TGTGCCACCAGTCCGGACAGGGGGGTCAATCAGCCCCAGCATTTT. Translated, it gives CATSPDRGVNQPQHF.

This clonotype was counted at least ten times. This rearrangement joins TRBV24-1 to TRBJ2-2; 9 nucleotides align to TRBD1. J was trimmed by 4 bases and V by 4 bases; bases with no gene match: 9. Germline V lookup: CDR1 KGHDR, CDR2 SFDVKD. The CDR3 sequence is 17 residues long. CDR3 nucleotide sequence: TGTGCCACCAGTGACTTCCTGGGACAGGGCGGCACCGGGGAGCTGTTTTTT. Protein: CATSDFLGQGGTGELFF.

The V call is TRBV24-1, the J call TRBJ2-1; D is unresolved. Looked up from germline, CDR1 is KGHDR and CDR2 is SFDVKD. Between the trimmed V and J ends, which lost 2 bases and 0 bases, there was a span of 13 bases. The CDR3 extends over 17 amino acids. This chain's CDR3 is CATSDSRFMSSYNEQFF. The CDR3 nucleotides are TGTGCCACCAGTGATTCGAGGTTCATGAGCTCCTACAATGAGCAGTTCTTC.

Concerning this clonotype itself: An end of the junction does not agree with germline; a read error may underlie this. The chain combines TRBV7-7 with TRBJ2-1, with D tentatively TRBD1 (5 bases). The CDR3 loop spans 14 amino acids. Germline V gene lookup returns CDR1 SSHAT and CDR2 FNYEAQ (reference sequence). The CDR3 sequence: CASSLEGAGDEQFF. For the CDR3, the DNA is TGTGCTAGCAGCTTAGAAGGGGCTGGGGATGAGCAGTTCTTC. The full variable domain, in which reference TRBV7-7 and TRBJ2-1 provide the parts outside the CDR3, is GAGVSQSPRYKVTKRGQDVTLRCDPISSHATLYWYQQALGQGPEFLTYFNYEAQPDKSGLPSDRFSAERPEGSISTLTIQRTEQRDSAMYRCASSLEGAGDEQFFGPGTRLTVL.

The chain has TRBV2 and TRBJ1-2; TRBD1 might be the D (6 bases). Germline values: CDR1 SNHLY, CDR2 FYNNEI. This CDR3 has 14 amino acids. V was shortened by 6 bases and J by 2 bases, with 13 bases between the two germline ends. CDR3 DNA: TGTGCCAGCAGGGCTTACAGGGAAAACTATGGCTACACCTTC. This codes for CASRAYRENYGYTF.

The chain uses TRBV20-1 and TRBJ2-3; maybe TRBD1 (7 bases). In germline, CDR1 is DFQATT, CDR2 SNEGSKA (reference sequence). V shed 3 bases and J shed 2 bases, with 21 bases lying between them. The CDR3 loop spans 17 amino acids. The DNA of the CDR3 is TGCAGTGCTAGTCCCCGGAACCAGGGGGGATACACAGATACGCAGTATTTT. This translates into CSASPRNQGGYTDTQYF.

The chain carries TRBV19 and TRBJ2-1; 8 bases are a match to TRBD2. Trimming took 6 bases from V and 7 from J; bases not matched to a gene: 14. The CDR3 runs to 16 residues. Germline CDR1 reads LNHDA; CDR2 reads SQIVND (reference sequence). The CDR3: CASRDSGEFPSNEQFF. In nucleotides, the CDR3 is TGTGCCAGTAGAGATAGCGGGGAATTTCCAAGTAATGAGCAGTTCTTC.

V gene TRBV6-1 combines with J gene TRBJ2-6; TRBD2 is a possible D gene (5 bases). In germline, CDR1 is MNHNS, CDR2 SASEGT. The CDR3 is made up of 15 amino acids. V lost 6 bases to trimming and J lost 3 bases, with 12 bases between them. CDR3 region: CASRTPGSGANVLTF. Here the CDR3 DNA reads TGTGCCAGCAGGACCCCGGGGAGTGGGGCCAACGTCCTGACTTTC.

This clonotype has ten or more counts. The genes are TRBV7-9 and TRBJ2-1; either TRBD1 or TRBD2 may supply D (5 bases each). Trimming shortened V by 0 bases and J by 4 bases, and 10 bases separated the two germline ends. The CDR3 is 15 amino acids. CDR1 is SEHNR, CDR2 FQNEAQ, per germline (reference sequence). This chain's CDR3 is CASSLAGTTYNEQFF. DNA of the CDR3: TGTGCCAGCAGCTTAGCTGGGACGACTTACAATGAGCAGTTCTTC.

About this clonotype itself: With a much larger clone just one base away, this may be a read error. This rearrangement joins TRBV4-1 to TRBJ2-1; D is unresolved. CDR3 length: 16 amino acids. CDR1 and CDR2 from the germline V gene are MGHRA and YSYEKL. Here the CDR3 DNA reads TGTGCCAGCAACCAAGATGAAGGGCCCCCCTACAATGAGCAGTTCTTC. Translation: CASNQDEGPPYNEQFF.

Comments on this clonotype: An end of the junction does not agree with germline; a read error may underlie this. The genes are TRBV20-1 and TRBJ1-6; 9 bases are a match to TRBD1. Germline CDR1 reads DFQATT; CDR2 reads SNEGSKA (reference sequence). This CDR3 has 16 amino acids. The CDR3 region has the DNA TGTAGTGCTAGGGTACAGGGGGCGTCCTATAATTCACTCCTCCACTTT. It encodes CSARVQGASYNSLLHF.

The chain uses TRBV7-9 and TRBJ1-1, with no clear D. This CDR3 comprises 11 residues. V lost 11 bases and J 4 bases, leaving 11 bases between the germline ends. Germline CDR1 reads SEHNR; CDR2 reads FQNEAQ (reference sequence). CDR3 in amino acids: CAQEEGTEAFF. The DNA of the CDR3 is TGTGCCCAGGAGGAGGGCACTGAAGCTTTCTTT.

The sample holds one count of this clonotype. The chain carries TRBV7-9 and TRBJ2-5; D is perhaps TRBD2 (7 bases). Germline-derived CDR1 and CDR2 are SEHNR and FQNEAQ (reference sequence). There are 15 residues in the CDR3. V lost 5 bases and J lost 5, with 18 bases in between. DNA of the CDR3: TGTGCCAGCAGCCAAAGGACGGGGGGCGAGGAGACCCAGTACTTC. This translates into CASSQRTGGEETQYF. Looking up the rest from reference TRBV7-9 and TRBJ2-5 gives the full variable domain: DTGVSQNPRHKITKRGQNVTFRCDPISEHNRLYWYRQTLGQGPEFLTYFQNEAQLEKSRLLSDRFSAERPKGSFSTLEIQRTEQGDSAMYLCASSQRTGGEETQYFGPGTRLLVL.

This clonotype has ten or more counts. The chain recombines TRBV7-8 with TRBJ2-7, with D hard to call. Germline V gene lookup returns CDR1 SGHVS and CDR2 FQNEAQ. The CDR3 covers 15 residues. Between the trimmed V and J ends, which lost 1 base and 1 base, there was a span of 11 bases. This chain's CDR3 is CASSLVQGPSYEQYF. CDR3 coding DNA: TGTGCCAGCAGCTTAGTGCAAGGACCATCCTACGAGCAGTACTTC.